This T cell receptor (beta chain) was profiled in a study of blood T cell repertoires in COVID-19. About the study: COVID-19 samples collected from the United States, Italy and Spain covered acute and convalescent phases. PBMCs, B-cell-depleted T cells, or T cells provided the cDNA or gDNA that made up the material.

V gave up 5 bases and J gave up 5 bases; unmatched junction bases: 1. The CDR3 loop spans 11 amino acids. Germline CDR1 and CDR2: DFQATT and SNEGSKA (reference sequence). This clone was detected only a few times. As originally analysed: Estimates of nucleated cell counts were drawn from the amplification of reference gene primers. Method: immunoSEQ multiplex PCR; TCRdb's copy keeps in-frame clones and lacks some. The DNA gave D and trimming, while V, J and clone size come from that table. This table has about 34,000 clones, roughly 73% appearing once. This receptor was obtained from a man of 80 years or more with active or convalescent COVID-19. The sample taken for sequencing was peripheral blood. J is TRBJ1-2 and V is TRBV20-1, with 8 bases fitting TRBD1. CDR3 bases: TGCAGTGCTCGGACAGGGTATGGCTACACCTTC. It yields the protein CSARTGYGYTF.